One and the same sample provided the 9 T cell receptor beta chains below, sequenced in a study of blood T cell repertoires in COVID-19. Some clones are missing from TCRdb's copy, which holds only in-frame ones; the method was immunoSEQ multiplex PCR. This table has about 260,000 clones, 80% to 90% appearing once. The sequenced sample was PBMCs or T cells enriched from blood (not recorded which). These TCRs come from a woman in her 30s with acute COVID-19.

The chain uses TRBV14 and TRBJ2-1, with 8 bases that match TRBD2. The CDR3 length is 17 residues. Trimming removed 1 base from V and 8 bases from J; junction bases left unmatched: 13. The V gene's germline CDR1 is SGHDN and CDR2 FVKESK. Written as DNA, the CDR3 is TGTGCCAGCAGCCAAGGAGGCGGGAGGTCGGGTGCGCATGAGCAGTTCTTC. This encodes CASSQGGGRSGAHEQFF.

V gene TRBV28 combines with J gene TRBJ1-2, with a tentative D call TRBD1 (6 bases). This CDR3 has 12 residues. Germline V gives CDR1 MDHEN, CDR2 SYDVKM. The V end was cut by 6 bases, the J end by 4 bases, with 9 bases between. The CDR3 region is CASSPDSYGYTF. CDR3 nucleotide sequence: TGTGCCAGCAGCCCGGACAGCTATGGCTACACCTTC.

This clone was seen just once. V and J are TRBV19 and TRBJ2-2; tentatively, D is TRBD1 (6 bases). CDR1 LNHDA and CDR2 SQIVND come from the germline V gene (reference sequence). The CDR3 consists of 16 residues. Trimming removed 4 bases at V and 4 bases at J, with 16 bases between. The CDR3 reads CASSTSDSLRTGELFF. The CDR3 DNA follows: TGTGCCAGTAGTACCTCGGACAGCCTGCGCACCGGGGAGCTGTTTTTT. Supplemented by reference TRBV19 and TRBJ2-2, the full variable domain reads DGGITQSPKYLFRKEGQNVTLSCEQNLNHDAMYWYRQDPGQGLRLIYYSQIVNDFQKGDIAEGYSVSREKKESFPLTVTSAQKNPTAFYLCASSTSDSLRTGELFFGEGSRLTVL.

The chain recombines TRBV29-1 with TRBJ2-3, with TRBD2 matching over 7 bases. Per germline, CDR1 SQVTM and CDR2 ANQGSEA. The CDR3 contains 13 residues. V was clipped by 3 bases and J by 4 bases; unmatched bases: 4. The DNA for the CDR3 is TGCAGCGTTGATATCGCGGGAGCAGATACGCAGTATTTT. This translates into CSVDIAGADTQYF.

V is TRBV27 and J is TRBJ2-3; the match to TRBD1 covers 10 bases. The CDR3 is made up of 15 amino acids. Looked up from germline, CDR1 is MNHEY and CDR2 is SMNVEV (reference sequence). Trimming cost V 0 bases and J 5 bases; bases outside gene matches: 2. CDR3 coding DNA: TGTGCCAGCAGTTTATCGACAGGGGGCATAGATACGCAGTATTTT. Encoded protein: CASSLSTGGIDTQYF.

The J gene is TRBJ2-7, the V gene TRBV19; 8 nucleotides line up with TRBD2. Per the germline V gene, CDR1 is LNHDA and CDR2 is SQIVND (reference sequence). The CDR3 runs 14 residues. V trimming: 4 bases; J trimming: 5 bases; junction bases outside the gene matches: 7. The CDR3 nucleotides read TGTGCCAGTAGTAGTGGACTAGCCCTGAACGAGCAGTACTTC. This gives the protein CASSSGLALNEQYF.

This chain joins TRBV6-2 or TRBV6-3 and TRBJ2-7; D perhaps matches TRBD2 (6 bases). The CDR3 is made up of 15 amino acids. V was trimmed by 5 bases and J by 2 bases, leaving 16 bases between them. CDR1 is MNHEY and CDR2 is SVGEGT in the germline V gene. CDR3 DNA sequence: TGTGCCAGCAGTATCCATCTAGCGTACCCCTACGAGCAGTACTTC. Protein sequence: CASSIHLAYPYEQYF.

The J gene is TRBJ2-2, the V gene TRBV28, with D maybe TRBD2 (6 bases). CDR1 and CDR2 (germline): MDHEN, SYDVKM. V was clipped by 6 bases and J by 5 bases, with 16 bases between them. The CDR3 has 15 residues. CDR3 sequence (DNA): TGTGCCAGCAGGCCCGGGGGTCCGGTGACCGGGGAGCTGTTTTTT. It codes for CASRPGGPVTGELFF. The full variable domain, completed using reference TRBV28 and TRBJ2-2, is DVKVTQSSRYLVKRTGEKVFLECVQDMDHENMFWYRQDPGLGLRLIYFSYDVKMKEKGDIPEGYSVSREKKERFSLILESASTNQTSMYLCASRPGGPVTGELFFGEGSRLTVL.

The V call is TRBV29-1, the J call TRBJ2-4, with TRBD2 matching 16 bases. The germline V gene encodes CDR1 SQVTM and CDR2 ANQGSEA. The CDR3 length is 19 residues. The V and J ends lost 5 bases and 0 bases, in that order; junction bases with no gene match: 10. The chain's CDR3 is CSVPKGLAGGPLAKNIQYF. CDR3 coding DNA: TGCAGCGTTCCCAAGGGACTAGCGGGAGGGCCACTAGCCAAAAACATTCAGTACTTC.